The 28 T cell receptor beta chains below all came from one sample that was sequenced in a study of Ad26.COV2.S vaccination and SARS-CoV-2 variants. Treatment given: some 20 received Ad26.COV2.S at low or high dose, single or two shots; 5 received placebo; per-sample allocation not given. Material that was analyzed had been drawn on day 63 after the first vaccine or placebo injection. Assay: immunoSEQ multiplex PCR; the TCRdb copy retains only in-frame clones and omits some. The sample records roughly 390,000 clones, approximately 90% being singletons. The sequencing used peripheral blood, collected in a trial of Ad26.COV2.S vaccine versus placebo. These receptors came from a person between 18 and 60 years old who received the Ad26.COV2.S COVID-19 vaccine or a placebo.

The chain is built from TRBV2 and TRBJ1-1; the D is unclear. The CDR3 loop spans 12 amino acids. Trimming took off 6 bases at V and 4 bases at J, with 9 bases between the two ends. Germline CDR1 SNHLY, CDR2 FYNNEI. This CDR3 is CASRTYSTEAFF. CDR3 DNA: TGTGCCAGCAGGACTTATAGCACTGAAGCTTTCTTT.

The gene calls are TRBV7-2 and TRBJ2-5; TRBD2 might be the D (6 bases). The germline CDR1 and CDR2 sequences are SGHTA and FQGNSA. Trimming took off 5 bases at V and 5 bases at J, with 15 bases between the two ends. The CDR3 has 14 amino acids. As DNA, the CDR3 is TGTGCCAGCAGCCTTGGGGACTCTCCCGAGACCCAGTACTTC. Its translation is CASSLGDSPETQYF.

This chain connects TRBV4-1 to TRBJ1-4; TRBD1 aligns across 8 bases. CDR1 MGHRA and CDR2 YSYEKL come from the germline V gene. The ends lost 6 bases at V and 5 bases at J; junction bases unmatched: 2. The CDR3 consists of 13 residues. The CDR3 coding sequence is TGCGCCAGCAGGCGGACAGGGAATGAAAAACTGTTTTTT. Amino acids: CASRRTGNEKLFF.

This chain links TRBV5-1 with TRBJ1-1, with TRBD1 identical over 8 bases. Per germline, CDR1 SGHRS and CDR2 YFSETQ. This CDR3 contains 13 residues. The J segment lost 5 bases and the V segment lost 4 bases, leaving 4 bases of the junction unmatched. The CDR3 coding sequence is TGCGCCAGCAGCCACAGGGGGGAGACTGAAGCTTTCTTT. Translation gives CASSHRGETEAFF.

This chain links TRBV7-9 with TRBJ2-3, with 10 bases that match TRBD2. The CDR3 is 19 amino acids. Germline CDR1 and CDR2: SEHNR and FQNEAQ (reference sequence). The V gene end was trimmed by 5 bases and the J gene end by 6 bases; junction bases not matched to a gene: 20. The CDR3 DNA is TGTGCCAGCAGCGCAGGACCTAGCGGGGGAGTATCTGATCTGGATACGCAGTATTTT. This translates into CASSAGPSGGVSDLDTQYF. Based on the CDR3 plus reference TRBV7-9 and TRBJ2-3, the full variable domain is DTGVSQNPRHKITKRGQNVTFRCDPISEHNRLYWYRQTLGQGPEFLTYFQNEAQLEKSRLLSDRFSAERPKGSFSTLEIQRTEQGDSAMYLCASSAGPSGGVSDLDTQYFGPGTRLTVL.

This sequence joins TRBV19 and TRBJ2-1; no firm D call. The germline V and J ends were trimmed by 4 bases and 8 bases, with 27 bases remaining between them. Germline V CDR1 and CDR2: LNHDA, SQIVND (reference sequence). This CDR3 spans 18 amino acids. The CDR3 is CASSTRQIPGPAPHEQFF. CDR3 nucleotides: TGTGCCAGTAGTACCAGGCAGATACCAGGACCTGCTCCCCATGAGCAGTTCTTC.

This clone came up a few times. The chain uses TRBV5-4 and TRBJ2-5; 8 bases map to TRBD2. The V gene's germline CDR1 is SGHNT and CDR2 YYREEE (reference sequence). CDR3 length equals 15 residues. The ends lost 3 bases at V and 2 bases at J; junction bases unmatched: 6. The CDR3 region has the DNA TGTGCCAGCAGCTCGGGGGGGGCCATGCAAGAGACCCAGTACTTC. It codes for CASSSGGAMQETQYF.

The rearrangement joins TRBV5-6 to TRBJ2-5; 7 nucleotides match TRBD2. This CDR3 comprises 15 residues. CDR1 is SGHDT, CDR2 YYEEEE, per germline. With V trimmed by 2 bases and J by 1 base, 5 bases remained unmatched. The CDR3 DNA reads as TGTGCCAGCAGCTTTTGGGGCGGGGGCCAAGAGACCCAGTACTTC. Encoded protein: CASSFWGGGQETQYF.

This chain connects TRBV6-5 to TRBJ1-1; weak D call: TRBD1 (6 bases). Germline-derived CDR1 and CDR2 are MNHEY and SVGAGI. The CDR3 has 11 amino acids. Deletions cut 8 bases from V and 3 bases from J, with 7 bases between. In nucleotides, the CDR3 is TGTGCCAGCGCAGGGGACACTGAAGCTTTCTTT. Translated, it gives CASAGDTEAFF.

The chain uses TRBV9 and TRBJ1-2, with D unresolved. The ends were cut back, 4 bases at V and 8 bases at J, with 18 bases in the middle. This CDR3 has 14 amino acids. Germline V gene data show CDR1 as SGDLS and CDR2 as YYNGEE. CDR3 amino acids: CASSPPVASGGYTF. The CDR3 DNA is TGTGCCAGCAGCCCCCCCGTGGCCTCTGGCGGCTACACCTTC. Drawing the rest from reference TRBV9 and TRBJ1-2, the complete variable domain is DSGVTQTPKHLITATGQRVTLRCSPRSGDLSVYWYQQSLDQGLQFLIQYYNGEERAKGNILERFSAQQFPDLHSELNLSSLELGDSALYFCASSPPVASGGYTFGSGTRLTVV.

The genes are TRBV7-2 and TRBJ2-7, with D hard to call. This CDR3 has 11 amino acids. Germline V CDR1 and CDR2: SGHTA, FQGNSA. V was trimmed by 5 bases and J by 7 bases, leaving 9 bases between them. The CDR3 loop is CASSVVGEQYF. For the CDR3, the DNA is TGTGCCAGCAGCGTAGTGGGGGAGCAGTACTTC.

This clone occurred once. The genes are TRBV5-5 and TRBJ2-7; D not certain. V was cut by 4 bases and J by 0 bases, with 5 bases left in between. There are 12 residues in the CDR3. Germline CDR1 is SGHKS and CDR2 is YYEKEE (reference sequence). The DNA for the CDR3 is TGTGCCAGCAGCACGGGCTCCTACGAGCAGTACTTC. Amino acids: CASSTGSYEQYF.

The rearrangement uses TRBV3-1 (or the pseudogene TRBV3-2) and TRBJ2-7, with D perhaps given as TRBD1 or TRBD2 (5 bases each). The CDR3 consists of 14 residues. Trimming shortened V by 3 bases and J by 2 bases, and 11 bases separated the two germline ends. From germline, CDR1 is LGHDT and CDR2 YNNKEL (reference sequence). The CDR3 DNA reads as TGTGCCAGCAGCCACATCAGGGACCCCTACGAGCAGTACTTC. This codes for CASSHIRDPYEQYF.

To note about this clone: This sample includes further DNA sequences coding for the same CDR3. This chain links TRBV5-4 with TRBJ2-3; TRBD1 or TRBD2 may be the D gene (5 bases each). The CDR3 consists of 12 residues. CDR1 is SGHNT and CDR2 is YYREEE in the germline V gene (reference sequence). Trimming cost V 2 bases and J 9 bases, with 10 bases left between them. CDR3 in amino acids: CASSLERDTQYF. As DNA, the CDR3 is TGTGCCAGCAGCTTAGAAAGGGACACGCAGTATTTT.

The chain combines TRBV5-1 with TRBJ2-2; TRBD1 matches 9 bases. V was pared by 7 bases and J by 7 bases, with 14 bases of the junction left unmatched. Germline CDR1 reads SGHRS; CDR2 reads YFSETQ. The CDR3 is 16 residues long. In DNA, the CDR3 is TGCGCCAGCGTTCCCTTTGCGGGACAGGGAAACGGGGAGCTGTTTTTT. Its protein is CASVPFAGQGNGELFF.

V is TRBV7-9 and J is TRBJ2-3, with TRBD2 matching 8 bases. Germline CDR1 and CDR2: SEHNR and FQNEAQ (reference sequence). The CDR3 is 15 residues long. With V trimmed by 0 bases and J by 2 bases, 1 base remained unmatched. DNA for the CDR3: TGTGCCAGCAGCTTAGCGACTAGCGCCACAGATACGCAGTATTTT. It encodes CASSLATSATDTQYF.

The chain uses TRBV16 and TRBJ2-1; D is unclear. Germline-derived CDR1 and CDR2 are KGHSY and FQNENV. V was trimmed by 2 bases and J by 5 bases, leaving 7 bases between them. The CDR3 is 13 amino acids. In nucleotides, the CDR3 is TGTGCCAGCAGCCAAGGCGCCAACAATGAGCAGTTCTTC. Protein: CASSQGANNEQFF.

J is TRBJ2-3 and V is TRBV25-1, with 7 nucleotides matching TRBD1. Germline V gives CDR1 MGHDK, CDR2 SYGVNS. The junction had 9 bases not matched to a gene; V was cut back by 9 bases and J by 3 bases. The CDR3 spans 14 residues. The chain's CDR3 is CASTDRARTDTQYF. In nucleotides, the CDR3 is TGTGCCAGTACCGACAGGGCCCGAACAGATACGCAGTATTTT. Full variable domain (missing parts from reference TRBV25-1 and TRBJ2-3): EADIYQTPRYLVIGTGKKITLECSQTMGHDKMYWYQQDPGMELHLIHYSYGVNSTEKGDLSSESTVSRIRTEHFPLTLESARPSHTSQYLCASTDRARTDTQYFGPGTRLTVL.

As DNA, the CDR3 is TGTGCCAGCAGCCAGGGTAGTGGGAGCGTTGAGCAGTTCTTC. Translating it yields CASSQGSGSVEQFF. V usage is TRBV11-2 and J usage is TRBJ2-1; D possibly matches TRBD1 or TRBD2 (5 bases each). V lost 5 bases, J lost 9 bases, and 17 bases lay in between. The CDR3 sequence is 14 residues long. Per the germline V gene, CDR1 is SGHAT and CDR2 is FQNNGV.

This CDR3 reads CASSVGEDYQFF. CDR3 coding DNA: TGTGCCAGCAGCGTAGGGGAAGACTACCAGTTCTTC. The chain carries TRBV9 and TRBJ2-1; maybe TRBD2 (5 bases). Between the trimmed V and J ends, which lost 0 bases and 13 bases, there was a span of 11 bases. The CDR3 is 12 amino acids. Germline lookup yields CDR1 SGDLS and CDR2 YYNGEE.

In its sample, this clone was seen a few times. CDR3 residues: CASSQDTRDRAGAYEQYF. The CDR3 nucleotides are TGTGCCAGCAGCCAAGATACCCGGGACAGGGCAGGGGCCTACGAGCAGTACTTC. This chain connects TRBV4-2 to TRBJ2-7; 9 nucleotides align to TRBD1. The CDR3 has 18 amino acids. Losses at the gene ends were 0 bases for V and 2 bases for J; bases not matched to a gene: 11. Germline V gene lookup returns CDR1 LGHNA and CDR2 YNFKEQ.

This clone was seen a handful of times. V and J are TRBV7-2 and TRBJ1-2; 9 bases match TRBD1. After removal of 6 bases from V and 8 bases from J, the junction contained 13 bases not matched to a gene. There are 15 residues in the CDR3. Germline CDR1 is SGHTA and CDR2 is FQGNSA. The CDR3, as DNA: TGTGCCAGCAGTTTGGTCCCGACAGGGGGAAACGGCTACACCTTC. This codes for CASSLVPTGGNGYTF. Using reference TRBV7-2 and TRBJ1-2 for the parts outside the CDR3, the full variable domain is GAGVSQSPSNKVTEKGKDVELRCDPISGHTALYWYRQSLGQGLEFLIYFQGNSAPDKSGLPSDRFSAERTGGSVSTLTIQRTQQEDSAVYLCASSLVPTGGNGYTFGSGTRLTVV.

This clone was counted once. The V and J genes are TRBV16 and TRBJ1-1; 9 nucleotides agree with TRBD1. The CDR3 runs to 15 residues. Germline CDR1 KGHSY, CDR2 FQNENV. V dropped 2 bases and J dropped 4; count of bases not matched to a gene: 5. CDR3 loop: CASSQTGTGSTEAFF. The CDR3 coding sequence is TGTGCCAGCAGCCAAACCGGGACAGGGTCCACTGAAGCTTTCTTT. The full variable domain, rest sourced from reference TRBV16 and TRBJ1-1, is GEEVAQTPKHLVRGEGQKAKLYCAPIKGHSYVFWYQQVLKNEFKFLISFQNENVFDETGMPKERFSAKCLPNSPCSLEIQATKLEDSAVYFCASSQTGTGSTEAFFGQGTRLTVV.

This rearrangement joins TRBV10-3 to TRBJ1-2; D not resolved. The V end lost 4 bases, the J end lost 6 bases, and 9 bases lay between the germline ends. The length of the CDR3 is 12 residues. Germline values: CDR1 ENHRY, CDR2 SYGVKD. The CDR3 protein is CAISVLRDGYTF. The CDR3 nucleotides are TGTGCCATCAGTGTCTTGCGTGATGGCTACACCTTC.

The V and J genes are TRBV7-8 and TRBJ1-5; D uncertain. The CDR3 runs to 13 residues. V gave up 0 bases and J gave up 10 bases, with 10 bases separating them. Germline CDR1 is SGHVS and CDR2 is FQNEAQ. CDR3 DNA sequence: TGTGCCAGCAGCTTAGCGAGTGAGGACCCCCAGCATTTT. It codes for CASSLASEDPQHF.

The chain uses TRBV29-1 and TRBJ2-5; the D gene is possibly TRBD2 (5 bases). This CDR3 comprises 14 residues. Trimming left V 2 bases short and J 2 bases short, with 12 bases between. Germline V gene sequence: CDR1 SQVTM, CDR2 ANQGSEA. In nucleotides, the CDR3 is TGCAGCGTTGAAAAAACTAGTGAGCAAGAGACCCAGTACTTC. Protein: CSVEKTSEQETQYF.

V gene TRBV24-1 combines with J gene TRBJ2-5; D might be TRBD2 (5 bases). V was trimmed by 5 bases and J by 0 bases, leaving 9 bases between them. The CDR3 is 14 residues long. Per the germline V gene, CDR1 is KGHDR and CDR2 is SFDVKD. CDR3 sequence: CATSVRGDQETQYF. For the CDR3, the DNA is TGTGCCACCAGTGTTCGGGGTGACCAAGAGACCCAGTACTTC.

The chain is built from TRBV18 and TRBJ2-7; no clear D. Trimming shortened V by 3 bases and J by 3 bases, and 3 bases separated the two germline ends. The CDR3 covers 11 residues. Germline V CDR1 and CDR2: KGHSH, LQKENI. The chain's CDR3 is CASSPGYEQYF. The CDR3 DNA reads TGTGCCAGCTCACCGGGCTACGAGCAGTACTTC.